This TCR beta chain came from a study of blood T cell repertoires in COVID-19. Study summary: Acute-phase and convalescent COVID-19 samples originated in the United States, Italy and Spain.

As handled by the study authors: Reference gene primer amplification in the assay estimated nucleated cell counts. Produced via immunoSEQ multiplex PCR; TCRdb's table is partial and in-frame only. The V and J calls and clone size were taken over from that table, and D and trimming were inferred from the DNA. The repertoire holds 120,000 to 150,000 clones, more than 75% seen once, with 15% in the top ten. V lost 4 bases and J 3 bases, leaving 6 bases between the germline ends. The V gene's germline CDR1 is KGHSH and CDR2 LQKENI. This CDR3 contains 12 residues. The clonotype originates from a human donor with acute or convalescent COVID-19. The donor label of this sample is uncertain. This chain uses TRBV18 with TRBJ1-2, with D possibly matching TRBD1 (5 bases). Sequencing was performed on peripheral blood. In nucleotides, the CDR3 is TGTGCCAGCTCACGGGGGGACTATGGCTACACCTTC. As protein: CASSRGDYGYTF.